This is a list of T cell receptor beta chains from one sample in a study of cytomegalovirus exposure and HLA in healthy donors. TCRdb's table, derived via immunoSEQ multiplex PCR, lists solely in-frame clones and lacks some. The profile shows roughly 140,000 clones, 80% of them singletons. The material sequenced was PBMCs. The receptors come from a female donor in good health and CMV-seronegative. Each CDR3 is given with its conserved first and last residue. The D gene is left open where the match is weak. Size values are once, few and many counts, or a class for expanded clones, and some rows have none.

CDR3 protein: CASSYSALAKNIQYF
CDR3 DNA: TGTGCCAGCAGTTACTCCGCGTTAGCCAAAAACATTCAGTACTTC
V gene: TRBV6-5
D gene: NA
J gene: TRBJ2-4
clone size: NA

CDR3 protein: CASSFPPREYEQYF
CDR3 DNA: TGTGCCAGCAGCTTCCCCCCGAGGGAGTACGAGCAGTACTTC
V gene: TRBV7-6
D gene: NA
J gene: TRBJ2-7
clone size: NA

CDR3 protein: CASRGTGSGNTIYF
CDR3 DNA: TGTGCCAGCCGGGGGACAGGCTCTGGAAACACCATATATTTT
V gene: TRBV6-6
D gene: TRBD1
J gene: TRBJ1-3
clone size: NA

CDR3 protein: CSAEPTGLGETQYF
CDR3 DNA: TGCAGCGCGGAGCCTACAGGGCTCGGAGAGACCCAGTACTTC
V gene: TRBV29-1
D gene: NA
J gene: TRBJ2-5
clone size: NA

CDR3 protein: CASSVQEEEKLFF
CDR3 DNA: TGTGCCAGCAGTGTTCAGGAGGAAGAAAAACTGTTTTTT
V gene: TRBV2
D gene: NA
J gene: TRBJ1-4
clone size: few

CDR3 protein: CSVGGGRAQETQYF
CDR3 DNA: TGCAGCGTTGGGGGGGGCAGGGCACAAGAGACCCAGTACTTC
V gene: TRBV29-1
D gene: NA
J gene: TRBJ2-5
clone size: NA

CDR3 protein: CASSYALGNTEAFF
CDR3 DNA: TGTGCCAGCAGTTACGCCCTAGGGAACACTGAAGCTTTCTTT
V gene: TRBV6-5
D gene: NA
J gene: TRBJ1-1
clone size: NA

CDR3 protein: CASSSFGDYNEQFF
CDR3 DNA: TGTGCCAGCAGCTCCTTCGGGGATTACAATGAGCAGTTCTTC
V gene: TRBV7-9
D gene: NA
J gene: TRBJ2-1
clone size: NA

CDR3 protein: CATSREGQVSYEQYF
CDR3 DNA: TGTGCCACCAGCAGAGAGGGACAGGTGTCCTACGAGCAGTACTTC
V gene: TRBV15
D gene: TRBD1
J gene: TRBJ2-7
clone size: NA

CDR3 protein: CASRATGGSYNEQFF
CDR3 DNA: TGTGCCAGCAGGGCGACAGGAGGATCCTACAATGAGCAGTTCTTC
V gene: TRBV13
D gene: NA
J gene: TRBJ2-1
clone size: NA

CDR3 protein: CASRTVTGVGEQYF
CDR3 DNA: TGTGCCAGTAGGACAGTGACAGGGGTCGGCGAGCAGTACTTC
V gene: TRBV19
D gene: TRBD1
J gene: TRBJ2-7
clone size: NA

CDR3 protein: CASRTGTASYEQYF
CDR3 DNA: TGTGCCAGCAGGACCGGGACAGCCTCCTACGAGCAGTACTTC
V gene: TRBV2
D gene: TRBD1
J gene: TRBJ2-7
clone size: once

CDR3 protein: CASSLGQYLIQYF
CDR3 DNA: TGTGCCAGCAGCTTGGGACAGTACCTTATTCAGTACTTC
V gene: TRBV5-6
D gene: NA
J gene: TRBJ2-4
clone size: NA

CDR3 protein: CSVVGRDQETQYF
CDR3 DNA: TGCAGCGTTGTAGGCAGGGACCAAGAGACCCAGTACTTC
V gene: TRBV29-1
D gene: NA
J gene: TRBJ2-5
clone size: NA

CDR3 protein: CASSPGVGAGVEQYF
CDR3 DNA: TGTGCCAGCTCACCTGGGGTGGGTGCGGGAGTCGAGCAGTACTTC
V gene: TRBV18
D gene: TRBD2
J gene: TRBJ2-7
clone size: once

CDR3 protein: CASSPGQGAKHEQYF
CDR3 DNA: TGCGCCAGCAGCCCCGGACAGGGGGCGAAGCACGAGCAGTACTTC
V gene: TRBV4-1
D gene: TRBD1
J gene: TRBJ2-7
clone size: NA

CDR3 protein: CSVGTSGGDEQFF
CDR3 DNA: TGCAGCGTCGGGACTAGCGGGGGGGATGAGCAGTTCTTC
V gene: TRBV29-1
D gene: TRBD2
J gene: TRBJ2-1
clone size: NA

CDR3 protein: CASSLYLGTGQETQYF
CDR3 DNA: TGTGCCAGCAGCTTATACCTCGGGACAGGGCAAGAGACCCAGTACTTC
V gene: TRBV7-9
D gene: TRBD1
J gene: TRBJ2-5
clone size: few

CDR3 protein: CAISESGQGYEQYF
CDR3 DNA: TGTGCCATCAGTGAGTCCGGACAGGGCTACGAGCAGTACTTC
V gene: TRBV10-3
D gene: TRBD1
J gene: TRBJ2-7
clone size: once

CDR3 protein: CASSWTEPSTDTQYF
CDR3 DNA: TGTGCCAGCAGTTGGACAGAACCTAGCACAGATACGCAGTATTTT
V gene: TRBV2
D gene: NA
J gene: TRBJ2-3
clone size: NA

CDR3 protein: CASSPRTGSDTQYF
CDR3 DNA: TGTGCTAGCAGCCCTCGGACAGGGTCAGATACGCAGTATTTT
V gene: TRBV7-7
D gene: TRBD1
J gene: TRBJ2-3
clone size: NA

CDR3 protein: CAWSVGAGNEQYF
CDR3 DNA: TGTGCCTGGAGTGTAGGGGCAGGGAACGAGCAGTACTTC
V gene: TRBV30
D gene: NA
J gene: TRBJ2-7
clone size: NA

CDR3 protein: CASSSRQGIHVLTF
CDR3 DNA: TGTGCCAGCAGCTCGAGACAGGGGATCCACGTCCTGACTTTC
V gene: TRBV13
D gene: TRBD1
J gene: TRBJ2-6
clone size: NA

CDR3 protein: CASSYTGSRNIQYF
CDR3 DNA: TGTGCCAGCAGTTACACGGGTTCGAGAAACATTCAGTACTTC
V gene: TRBV6-5
D gene: NA
J gene: TRBJ2-4
clone size: NA

CDR3 protein: CASSRGTVATNEKLFF
CDR3 DNA: TGTGCCAGCAGCCGCGGGACAGTTGCAACTAATGAAAAACTGTTTTTT
V gene: TRBV28
D gene: TRBD1
J gene: TRBJ1-4
clone size: once

CDR3 protein: CASSPTGVLNTEAFF
CDR3 DNA: TGTGCCAGCAGTCCTACAGGGGTATTGAACACTGAAGCTTTCTTT
V gene: TRBV28
D gene: TRBD1
J gene: TRBJ1-1
clone size: NA

CDR3 protein: CASSEFGTATDTQYF
CDR3 DNA: TGTGCCAGCAGTGAATTCGGGACAGCCACAGATACGCAGTATTTT
V gene: TRBV25-1
D gene: TRBD1
J gene: TRBJ2-3
clone size: NA